These 28 T cell receptor beta chains share one sample of origin, sequenced in a study of T cell responses to AZD1222 COVID-19 vaccine. Using immunoSEQ multiplex PCR, the repertoire was profiled, and TCRdb retains in-frame clones only, with some absent. The table records tens of thousands of clones, 70% to 90% of them present only once. Sequences were derived from peripheral blood, sampled on day 0 of AZD1222 vaccination. The receptor set was obtained from an adult in good health.

Turning to this clone: Additional DNA sequences in this sample encode the identical CDR3. The rearrangement joins TRBV5-1 to TRBJ2-7; TRBD1 or TRBD2 may be the D gene (6 bases each). Trimming left V 3 bases short and J 1 base short, with 11 bases between. The CDR3 has 14 amino acids. Germline lookup yields CDR1 SGHRS and CDR2 YFSETQ. The CDR3 is CASSSTGASYEQYF. CDR3 nucleotides: TGCGCCAGCAGCTCTACGGGGGCATCCTACGAGCAGTACTTC.

In DNA, the CDR3 is TGTGCCAGCAGCAAGACAGGAATGGAGCAGTACGTC. Residues: CASSKTGMEQYV. The chain joins TRBV28 to TRBJ2-7; a possible D gene is TRBD1 (6 bases). The CDR3 has 12 amino acids. The germline gives CDR1 MDHEN, CDR2 SYDVKM. Trimming left V 6 bases short and J 7 bases short, with 13 bases between.

This chain connects TRBV3-1 (or the pseudogene TRBV3-2) to TRBJ2-1, with D unclear. This CDR3 is 15 amino acids long. The V and J ends lost 0 bases and 10 bases respectively, with 16 bases between them. CDR1 is LGHDT, CDR2 YNNKEL, per germline (reference sequence). The CDR3: CASSQDRQVQWEQFF. The DNA of the CDR3 is TGTGCCAGCAGCCAAGACAGACAAGTACAGTGGGAGCAGTTCTTC.

The rearrangement links TRBV27 to TRBJ1-5, with 12 bases lining up with TRBD1. Unmatched junction bases numbered 10, after V lost 4 bases and J lost 0 bases. Per the germline V gene, CDR1 is MNHEY and CDR2 is SMNVEV (reference sequence). The CDR3 is 19 amino acids. The CDR3 region has the DNA TGTGCCAGCAGTTCCTTGGGACAGGGGGCCCCTTATAGCAATCAGCCCCAGCATTTT. Its translation is CASSSLGQGAPYSNQPQHF.

The chain joins TRBV15 to TRBJ1-2; a weak D match, TRBD1 (6 bases). Germline V gene lookup returns CDR1 LNHNV and CDR2 YYDKDF (reference sequence). This CDR3 contains 13 residues. Trimming took 0 bases from V and 6 from J, leaving 8 bases between them. This CDR3 is CATSREGADGYTF. CDR3 in DNA: TGTGCCACCAGCAGAGAGGGGGCGGATGGCTACACCTTC.

The V and J genes are TRBV19 and TRBJ2-5; the D is unclear. Trimming took 6 bases from V and 2 from J, leaving 7 bases between them. The CDR3 consists of 12 residues. CDR1 and CDR2 from the germline V gene are LNHDA and SQIVND (reference sequence). The CDR3 DNA reads as TGTGCCAGTAGAGGGCGACAAGAGACCCAGTACTTC. Protein sequence: CASRGRQETQYF.

The chain uses TRBV4-2 and TRBJ1-5; 7 nucleotides align to TRBD1. The germline gives CDR1 LGHNA, CDR2 YNFKEQ. V gave up 5 bases and J gave up 0 bases; unmatched junction bases: 7. This CDR3 has 16 residues. The CDR3 coding sequence is TGTGCCAGCAGCGAAAGGGACAGCAATAGCAATCAGCCCCAGCATTTT. This sequence encodes CASSERDSNSNQPQHF.

The rearrangement uses TRBV28 and TRBJ1-3; TRBD1 matches 7 bases. The CDR3 sequence is 14 residues long. V trimming: 5 bases; J trimming: 2 bases; junction bases outside the gene matches: 3. Germline V lookup: CDR1 MDHEN, CDR2 SYDVKM. This CDR3 reads CASSQQGAGNTIYF. DNA of the CDR3: TGTGCCAGCAGTCAGCAGGGGGCTGGAAACACCATATATTTT.

The chain couples TRBV14 to TRBJ2-5; D unclear. V gave up 1 base and J gave up 4 bases, with 7 bases separating them. Germline V gene lookup returns CDR1 SGHDN and CDR2 FVKESK. The CDR3 spans 13 residues. The DNA for the CDR3 is TGTGCCAGCAGCCAAGTTCGGATAGAGACCCAGTACTTC. The encoded protein is CASSQVRIETQYF.

The gene calls are TRBV19 and TRBJ1-1; 9 nucleotides match TRBD1. The V segment lost 5 bases and the J segment 4 bases; nucleotides outside the gene matches: 5. CDR1 is LNHDA, CDR2 SQIVND, per germline (reference sequence). This CDR3 has 14 amino acids. In DNA form, the CDR3 reads TGTGCCAGTAGTGAAGGGACAGGGTTCACTGAAGCTTTCTTT. Translating gives CASSEGTGFTEAFF.

The chain couples TRBV6-5 to TRBJ1-1; tentatively, D is TRBD1 (5 bases). Trimming pared 8 bases from V and 4 bases from J, leaving 14 bases between. Germline-derived CDR1 and CDR2 are MNHEY and SVGAGI. The CDR3 length is 13 residues. The CDR3 DNA is TGTGCCAGCCGCTCCCGGGGGTTCACTGAAGCTTTCTTT. Residues: CASRSRGFTEAFF.

This chain links TRBV24-1 with TRBJ1-1; 9 positions match TRBD1. V dropped 3 bases and J dropped 10; count of bases not matched to a gene: 8. The CDR3 contains 14 residues. The germline V gene encodes CDR1 KGHDR and CDR2 SFDVKD. This CDR3 is CATSDPWTGVGAFF. The CDR3 DNA is TGTGCCACCAGTGATCCCTGGACAGGGGTCGGAGCTTTCTTT.

The chain couples TRBV6-5 to TRBJ2-1, with D perhaps TRBD2 (6 bases). Trimming stripped 5 bases from V and 11 bases from J, with 10 bases between. The CDR3 is 11 residues long. CDR1 and CDR2 from the germline V gene are MNHEY and SVGAGI. CDR3 loop: CASSTGTQQFF. The CDR3 nucleotides are TGTGCCAGCAGTACCGGGACTCAGCAGTTCTTC.

V is TRBV12-2 and J is TRBJ1-2. TRBV12-2 is flagged as a pseudogene. The CDR3 covers 11 residues. CDR3: CASRPSRSYTF. The CDR3 DNA is TGTGCAAGTCGCCCGTCAAGGAGCTACACCTTC.

This sequence joins TRBV7-3 and TRBJ2-7; D is possibly TRBD2 (6 bases). V dropped 3 bases and J dropped 6 bases, with 9 bases sitting between them. The germline gives CDR1 SGHTA, CDR2 FQGTGA. This CDR3 contains 12 residues. The CDR3 protein is CASSLGGGEQYF. The CDR3 DNA reads TGTGCCAGCAGCTTGGGGGGAGGCGAGCAGTACTTC.

The chain uses TRBV7-2 and TRBJ2-5; D remains ambiguous. Germline lookup yields CDR1 SGHTA and CDR2 FQGNSA. V lost 1 base, J lost 2 bases, and 5 bases lay in between. The CDR3 sequence is 13 residues long. The CDR3 sequence is CASSLEQQETQYF. The CDR3 DNA reads TGTGCCAGCAGCTTAGAACAGCAAGAGACCCAGTACTTC.

In its sample, this clone was seen once. The gene calls are TRBV6-5 and TRBJ1-1, with no clear D. CDR1 MNHEY and CDR2 SVGAGI come from the germline V gene. The CDR3 totals 12 residues. Trimming took off 6 bases at V and 7 bases at J, with 12 bases between the two ends. CDR3 sequence: CASSRPQSEAFF. As DNA, the CDR3 is TGTGCCAGCAGCCGGCCCCAGAGTGAAGCTTTCTTT.

V is TRBV6-6 and J is TRBJ1-1, with D tentatively TRBD1 (5 bases). CDR3 length: 11 amino acids. Between the trimmed V and J ends, which lost 8 bases and 6 bases, there was a span of 10 bases. Germline V gives CDR1 MNHNY, CDR2 SVGAGI (reference sequence). DNA for the CDR3: TGTGCCAGCCTCCAGGGCTCTGAAGCTTTCTTT. The encoded protein is CASLQGSEAFF.

The chain joins TRBV28 to TRBJ2-1; 8 positions match TRBD1. The CDR3 has 17 amino acids. J gave up 4 bases and V 3 bases, and 11 bases lay outside the gene matches. Looked up from germline, CDR1 is MDHEN and CDR2 is SYDVKM. The CDR3 protein is CASSLVSGTGSYNEQFF. CDR3 nucleotide sequence: TGTGCCAGCAGTTTGGTTTCCGGGACAGGATCTTACAATGAGCAGTTCTTC.

V is TRBV2 and J is TRBJ1-2; TRBD1 agrees at 7 bases. There are 15 residues in the CDR3. Germline values: CDR1 SNHLY, CDR2 FYNNEI. Trimming cost V 6 bases and J 0 bases; bases outside gene matches: 7. DNA of the CDR3: TGTGCCAGCAGAACCGGACAGGATCCTAACTATGGCTACACCTTC. Its translation is CASRTGQDPNYGYTF.

V usage is TRBV29-1 and J usage is TRBJ2-5; no firm D call. Trimming stripped 3 bases from V and 2 bases from J, with 10 bases between. This CDR3 has 13 residues. The V gene's germline CDR1 is SQVTM and CDR2 ANQGSEA. In DNA, the CDR3 is TGCAGCGTTGATAGAGACTTTCAAGAGACCCAGTACTTC. As protein: CSVDRDFQETQYF.

The rearrangement uses TRBV5-1 and TRBJ1-4; the D gene is possibly TRBD1 (5 bases). The length of the CDR3 is 16 residues. V was shortened by 2 bases and J by 1 base, with 12 bases between the two germline ends. Germline CDR1 reads SGHRS; CDR2 reads YFSETQ. The DNA of the CDR3 is TGCGCCAGCAGCTTAACGGTTCAGGGAACTAATGAAAAACTGTTTTTT. The encoded protein is CASSLTVQGTNEKLFF.

V and J are TRBV5-1 and TRBJ2-7; perhaps TRBD2 as D (5 bases). The CDR3 is made up of 13 amino acids. Germline V lookup: CDR1 SGHRS, CDR2 YFSETQ. Trimming pared 4 bases from V and 4 bases from J, leaving 12 bases between. The CDR3 bases are TGCGCCAGCAGCCCGAACCCGGGGTACGAGCAGTACGTC. This codes for CASSPNPGYEQYV.

The rearrangement joins TRBV9 to TRBJ2-7; 10 nucleotides match TRBD2. The CDR3 covers 15 residues. V lost 4 bases, J lost 2 bases, and 6 bases stayed unmatched. The germline V gene has CDR1 SGDLS and CDR2 YYNGEE. The CDR3 DNA is TGTGCCAGCAGCCCAAGGACTAGCGGTCCCTACGAGCAGTACTTC. Its protein is CASSPRTSGPYEQYF.

J is TRBJ1-2 and V is TRBV24-1; weak D call: TRBD1 (5 bases). The germline V and J ends were trimmed by 2 bases and 1 base, with 19 bases remaining between them. This CDR3 comprises 18 residues. Germline-derived CDR1 and CDR2 are KGHDR and SFDVKD. The CDR3 is CATSDSERKTEDNYGYTF. CDR3 coding DNA: TGTGCCACCAGTGATTCGGAACGTAAGACAGAAGATAACTATGGCTACACCTTC.

This clone was observed many times. The V call is TRBV10-1, the J call TRBJ1-1, with 7 bases that match TRBD1. This CDR3 comprises 13 residues. In germline, CDR1 is WNHNN, CDR2 SYGVQD (reference sequence). Germline trimming cut 10 bases from V and 0 bases from J; bases unmatched to any gene: 5. CDR3 DNA: TGCGCCACCCGGGACAGTGTGAACACTGAAGCTTTCTTT. It yields the protein CATRDSVNTEAFF.

The V and J genes are TRBV24-1 and TRBJ2-5; D gene uncertain. This CDR3 is built from 11 residues. V lost 0 bases to trimming and J lost 5 bases, with 0 bases between them. From germline, CDR1 is KGHDR and CDR2 SFDVKD. The CDR3 region has the DNA TGTGCCACCAGTGATTTGGAGACCCAGTACTTC. Its protein is CATSDLETQYF.

The chain carries TRBV6-5 and TRBJ1-4; D uncertain. Looked up from germline, CDR1 is MNHEY and CDR2 is SVGAGI. V dropped 3 bases and J dropped 10 bases, with 15 bases sitting between them. The CDR3 spans 14 residues. The CDR3 sequence: CASSYSSERVKLFF. CDR3 DNA: TGTGCCAGCAGTTATTCCTCCGAGAGGGTAAAACTGTTTTTT.